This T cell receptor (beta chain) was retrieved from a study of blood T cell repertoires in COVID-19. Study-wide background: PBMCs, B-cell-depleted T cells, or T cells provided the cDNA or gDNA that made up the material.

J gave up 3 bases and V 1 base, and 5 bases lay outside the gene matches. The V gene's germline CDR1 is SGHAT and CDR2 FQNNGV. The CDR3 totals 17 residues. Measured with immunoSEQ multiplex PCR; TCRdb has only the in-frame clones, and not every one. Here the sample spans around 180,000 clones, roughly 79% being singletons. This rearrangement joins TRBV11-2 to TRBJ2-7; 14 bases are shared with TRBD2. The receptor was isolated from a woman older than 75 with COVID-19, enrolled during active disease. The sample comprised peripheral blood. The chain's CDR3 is CASSLGTSGGLIYEQYF. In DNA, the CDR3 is TGTGCCAGCAGCTTAGGGACTAGCGGGGGGCTTATCTACGAGCAGTACTTC.